This T cell receptor beta chain comes out of a study of type 1 regulatory T cells. Study-level background: An in vitro protocol generated T-allo10, a Tr1-enriched, alloantigen-specific CD4 T cell product.

TCRdb reprocessed the reads with MiXCR, giving one entry per CDR3 protein. Here the sample spans approximately 20,000 distinct CDR3 sequences, roughly a tenth being singletons. This clonotype was observed once. The germline CDR1 and CDR2 sequences are SGHRS and YFSETQ. This CDR3 contains 19 residues. The J segment lost 0 bases and the V segment lost 0 bases, leaving 5 bases of the junction unmatched. This receptor was taken from a human donor in good health. V usage is TRBV5-1 and J usage is TRBJ2-6, with 11 bases identical to TRBD2. Sequencing input: CD4+ T cells, either the whole sample or a sorted fraction (not recorded which). CDR3 nucleotide sequence: TGCGCCAGCAGCTTGGAGCTACTAGCGGGAGTCTCTGGGGCCAACGTCCTGACTTTC. Its translation is CASSLELLAGVSGANVLTF.